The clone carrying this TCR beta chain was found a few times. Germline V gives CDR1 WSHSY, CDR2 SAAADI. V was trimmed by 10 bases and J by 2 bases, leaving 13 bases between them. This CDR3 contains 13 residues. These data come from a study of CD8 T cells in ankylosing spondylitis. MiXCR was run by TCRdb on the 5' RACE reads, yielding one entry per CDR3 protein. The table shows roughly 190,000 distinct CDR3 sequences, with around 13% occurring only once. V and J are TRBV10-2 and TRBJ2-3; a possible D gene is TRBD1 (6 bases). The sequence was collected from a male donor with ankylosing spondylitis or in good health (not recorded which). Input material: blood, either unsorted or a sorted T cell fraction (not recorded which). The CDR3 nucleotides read TGCGCCACCTTCGACAGGAACACAGATACGCAGTATTTT. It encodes CATFDRNTDTQYF.